The 26 T cell receptor beta chains below come from one sample, sequenced in a study of T cell clones after liver transplantation (dated by TCRdb to between 2018 and 2021). Their antigen targets remain unknown. The library was produced with the immunoSEQ multiplex PCR assay. In its TCRdb copy, this immuneACCESS table keeps in-frame sequences only and misses some clones. Where compared with another copy, unresolved V genes explain less than half of these, and the others have no known cause. The sample profile shows 950 to 1,500 clones; roughly 40% of them were found once. The ten largest clonotypes hold 19% of the sample. To define alloreactive TCRbeta sequences, the proliferating CFSE-low cells from the MLR were sequenced. The source material was CD4+ T cells from cultured PBMCs. The receptors derive from a human patient who received a liver transplant. After a transplant, not all T cells may be the patient's own; some may come from the graft donor.

Concerning this clone: In the same sample, other DNA sequences code for this CDR3. The chain combines TRBV25-1 with TRBJ2-3; D is uncertain. The CDR3 length is 13 residues. V lost 2 bases and J lost 8, with 11 bases in between. CDR1 and CDR2 from the germline V gene are MGHDK and SYGVNS. In nucleotides, the CDR3 is TGTGCCAGCAGTGAAGGGTTCCGTGGTACGCAGTATTTT. It codes for CASSEGFRGTQYF.

This clone has more than one count but fewer than ten. The chain is built from TRBV6-6 and TRBJ2-1; 8 nucleotides agree with TRBD1. The germline V gene has CDR1 MNHNY and CDR2 SVGAGI (reference sequence). Trimming removed 7 bases from V and 9 bases from J; junction bases left unmatched: 11. This CDR3 is built from 14 residues. The DNA of the CDR3 is TGTGCCAGCAACGGACAGGGAGGCCCGCTTGAGCAGTTCTTC. Its translation: CASNGQGGPLEQFF.

A few counts support this clone. The chain recombines TRBV5-4 with TRBJ2-5, with 8 bases that match TRBD1. Germline V gene data show CDR1 as SGHNT and CDR2 as YYREEE (reference sequence). The V and J ends lost 4 bases and 4 bases, in that order; junction bases with no gene match: 9. The length of the CDR3 is 15 residues. In nucleotides, the CDR3 is TGTGCCAGCAGCCAGCCGCAGGGGGCAGGAGAGACCCAGTACTTC. Its protein is CASSQPQGAGETQYF.

This chain uses TRBV15 with TRBJ1-1, with TRBD1 matching over 9 bases. The CDR3 length is 18 residues. Germline-derived CDR1 and CDR2 are LNHNV and YYDKDF (reference sequence). Trimming at V came to 0 bases and at J to 3 bases, leaving 11 bases not matched to a gene. CDR3 residues: CATSRDKGTGWGDTEAFF. CDR3 in DNA: TGTGCCACCAGCAGAGATAAGGGGACAGGGTGGGGGGACACTGAAGCTTTCTTT.

J is TRBJ2-1 and V is TRBV7-3, with 12 bases lining up with TRBD2. The V segment lost 2 bases and the J segment 8 bases; nucleotides outside the gene matches: 7. This CDR3 region has 16 residues. Germline V gene lookup returns CDR1 SGHTA and CDR2 FQGTGA. The CDR3 sequence is CASSLGLAGGRDEQFF. In DNA form, the CDR3 reads TGTGCCAGCAGCTTAGGGCTAGCGGGAGGGCGCGATGAGCAGTTCTTC. Full variable domain (outside the CDR3, taken from reference TRBV7-3 and TRBJ2-1): GAGVSQTPSNKVTEKGKYVELRCDPISGHTALYWYRQSLGQGPEFLIYFQGTGAADDSGLPNDRFFAVRPEGSVSTLKIQRTERGDSAVYLCASSLGLAGGRDEQFFGPGTRLTVL.

The table lists this clone with a few counts. The chain has TRBV18 and TRBJ2-1, with D unresolved. Germline CDR1 and CDR2: KGHSH and LQKENI. The length of the CDR3 is 13 residues. With 0 bases removed from V and 10 bases from J, the gap between germline ends came to 10 bases. The CDR3 here is CASSPPTRTEQFF. CDR3 coding DNA: TGTGCCAGCTCACCACCGACGAGGACCGAGCAGTTCTTC.

The chain joins TRBV7-9 to TRBJ1-1, with a possible D match to TRBD1 (6 bases). Germline V gives CDR1 SEHNR, CDR2 FQNEAQ (reference sequence). With 1 base removed from V and 9 bases from J, the gap between germline ends came to 18 bases. The CDR3 contains 15 residues. The CDR3 region is CASSLGGHNWPKAFF. DNA for the CDR3: TGTGCCAGCAGCTTAGGGGGGCATAACTGGCCCAAAGCTTTCTTT.

This clone is medium-sized. The V and J genes are TRBV6-4 and TRBJ2-1; TRBD2 is a possible D gene (6 bases). CDR3 length: 14 amino acids. Deletions cut 6 bases from V and 9 bases from J, with 18 bases between. CDR1 and CDR2 from the germline V gene are MRHNA and SNTAGT. This CDR3 is CASSPRLGEGEQFF. As DNA, the CDR3 is TGTGCCAGCAGCCCGCGACTAGGCGAGGGTGAGCAGTTCTTC.

This clone is labeled medium-sized. The chain carries TRBV11-2 and TRBJ2-7; D not certain. V lost 0 bases, J lost 7 bases, and 7 bases lay in between. CDR3 size: 12 residues. CDR1 and CDR2 (germline): SGHAT, FQNNGV. CDR3 nucleotides: TGTGCCAGCAGCTTAGATTTCTGGGAGCAGTACTTC. It encodes CASSLDFWEQYF. The entire variable domain, with the rest obtained from reference TRBV11-2 and TRBJ2-7, is as follows: EAGVAQSPRYKIIEKRQSVAFWCNPISGHATLYWYQQILGQGPKLLIQFQNNGVVDDSQLPKDRFSAERLKGVDSTLKIQPAKLEDSAVYLCASSLDFWEQYFGPGTRLTVT.

In regard to this clone: At one end the junction does not follow the germline gene, possibly because of a read error. The CDR3 reads CASSFTGVEEKLFF. CDR3 DNA sequence: TGTGCCAGCAGCTTCACAGGGGTCGAGGAAAAACTGTTTTTT. The chain recombines TRBV5-1 with TRBJ1-4, with 7 bases lining up with TRBD1. Germline V gene lookup returns CDR1 SGHRS and CDR2 YFSETQ. The CDR3 is 14 residues long. Complete variable domain (other parts from reference TRBV5-1 and TRBJ1-4): KAGVTQTPRYLIKTRGQQVTLSCSPISGHRSVSWYQQTPGQGLQFLFEYFSETQRNKGNFPGRFSGRQFSNSRSEMNVSTLELGDSALYLCASSFTGVEEKLFFGSGTQLSVL.

J is TRBJ2-7 and V is TRBV6-5; D might be TRBD2 (5 bases). Germline-derived CDR1 and CDR2 are MNHEY and SVGAGI. V was clipped by 0 bases and J by 7 bases, with 16 bases between them. This CDR3 comprises 15 residues. The CDR3 spells CASSYSAALSGEQYF. The CDR3 region has the DNA TGTGCCAGCAGTTACTCAGCGGCACTAAGTGGGGAGCAGTACTTC.

Sample share makes this clone hyperexpanded. The CDR3 coding sequence is TGTGCCAGCAGGTCCGGGGGGACTAGCGGGAGGAAGTACTTC. Its translation: CASRSGGTSGRKYF. This chain uses TRBV6-5 with TRBJ2-7; 15 bases map to TRBD2. Germline V gene lookup returns CDR1 MNHEY and CDR2 SVGAGI. V was clipped by 6 bases and J by 11 bases; unmatched bases: 8. This CDR3 contains 14 residues.

The gene calls are TRBV9 and TRBJ2-3, with 13 positions matching TRBD2. Unmatched junction bases numbered 9, after V lost 3 bases and J lost 8 bases. Germline CDR1 and CDR2: SGDLS and YYNGEE. There are 16 residues in the CDR3. The CDR3: CASSAPGTSGTGTQYF. The CDR3 DNA reads as TGTGCCAGCAGCGCCCCCGGGACTAGCGGGACTGGTACGCAGTATTTT.

The chain employs TRBV6-5 and TRBJ1-5, with D maybe TRBD1 (5 bases). Between the trimmed V and J ends, which lost 5 bases and 7 bases, there was a span of 15 bases. The CDR3 totals 14 residues. Germline values: CDR1 MNHEY, CDR2 SVGAGI. The CDR3 sequence: CASSGGISGQPQHF. CDR3 DNA: TGTGCCAGCAGTGGGGGGATATCAGGGCAGCCCCAGCATTTT.

By proportion, this clone is medium-sized (0.01 to 0.1%). This sequence joins TRBV2 and TRBJ2-5, with a possible D match to TRBD1 (6 bases). This CDR3 contains 14 residues. V dropped 1 base and J dropped 5 bases, with 11 bases sitting between them. CDR1 is SNHLY and CDR2 is FYNNEI in the germline V gene. CDR3 bases: TGTGCCAGCAGTGAAGGGCAGGGGCTGGAGACCCAGTACTTC. This gives the protein CASSEGQGLETQYF. The whole variable domain, remainder taken from reference TRBV2 and TRBJ2-5, is EPEVTQTPSHQVTQMGQEVILRCVPISNHLYFYWYRQILGQKVEFLVSFYNNEISEKSEIFDDQFSVERPDGSNFTLKIRSTKLEDSAMYFCASSEGQGLETQYFGPGTRLLVL.

This clone has more than one count but fewer than ten. This chain links TRBV10-3 with TRBJ1-5, with D perhaps TRBD1 (5 bases). Looked up from germline, CDR1 is ENHRY and CDR2 is SYGVKD. The germline V and J ends were trimmed by 6 bases and 1 base, with 13 bases remaining between them. The length of the CDR3 is 15 residues. CDR3 amino acids: CAISVSDTSNQPQHF. The DNA for the CDR3 is TGTGCCATCAGCGTTTCGGACACCAGCAATCAGCCCCAGCATTTT.

Sample share makes this clone medium-sized. The chain uses TRBV10-3 and TRBJ1-4, with 7 bases lining up with TRBD1. The CDR3 spans 17 residues. With 2 bases clipped from V and 2 bases from J, the junction kept 8 bases outside the gene matches. Germline assignment: CDR1 ENHRY and CDR2 SYGVKD. The CDR3 nucleotides are TGTGCCATCAGTGAGCGTGGCAGGGGGACGACTAATGAAAAACTGTTTTTT. Residues: CAISERGRGTTNEKLFF.

This clone was seen a handful of times. V and J are TRBV19 and TRBJ1-4; D remains ambiguous. V gave up 5 bases and J gave up 0 bases, with 10 bases separating them. The CDR3 is 15 residues long. Germline loops: CDR1 LNHDA, CDR2 SQIVND (reference sequence). CDR3 DNA: TGTGCCAGTAGTCGGCAGCGGACAACTAATGAAAAACTGTTTTTT. This codes for CASSRQRTTNEKLFF.

This clone was seen only a few times. The V gene is TRBV7-3, the J gene TRBJ2-5, with D unresolved. The CDR3 is 10 amino acids. Per germline, CDR1 SGHTA and CDR2 FQGTGA. The germline V and J ends were trimmed by 6 bases and 3 bases, with 2 bases remaining between them. The CDR3: CASSEETQYF. CDR3 sequence (DNA): TGTGCCAGCAGTGAAGAGACCCAGTACTTC.

This clone is judged medium-sized. The chain uses TRBV9 and TRBJ2-7; D might be TRBD2 (6 bases). The V end lost 0 bases, the J end lost 7 bases, and 17 bases lay between the germline ends. CDR1 is SGDLS, CDR2 YYNGEE, per germline. This CDR3 has 15 amino acids. CDR3 residues: CASSVGGVVGYEQYF. For the CDR3, the DNA is TGTGCCAGCAGCGTAGGCGGGGTGGTTGGATATGAGCAGTACTTC.

By frequency in the sample, this clone is large. The chain recombines TRBV5-1 with TRBJ2-7, with TRBD2 matching 7 bases. Germline CDR1 and CDR2: SGHRS and YFSETQ. The CDR3 runs to 14 residues. The V segment lost 1 base and the J segment 6 bases; nucleotides outside the gene matches: 7. CDR3 in DNA: TGCGCCAGCAGCTTGAAGGGGCCGGGGGGCGAGCAGTACTTC. It specifies CASSLKGPGGEQYF.

The table lists this clone with a count of one. The V call is TRBV19, the J call TRBJ2-1, with a tentative D call TRBD1 (6 bases). This CDR3 is built from 13 residues. Between the trimmed V and J ends, which lost 5 bases and 10 bases, there was a span of 15 bases. CDR1 is LNHDA and CDR2 is SQIVND in the germline V gene (reference sequence). Here the CDR3 reads CASSFRTGFEQFF. The CDR3 DNA is TGTGCCAGTAGTTTTAGAACAGGGTTCGAGCAGTTCTTC. The full variable domain, its missing parts supplied by reference TRBV19 and TRBJ2-1, is DGGITQSPKYLFRKEGQNVTLSCEQNLNHDAMYWYRQDPGQGLRLIYYSQIVNDFQKGDIAEGYSVSREKKESFPLTVTSAQKNPTAFYLCASSFRTGFEQFFGPGTRLTVL.

The chain couples TRBV18 to TRBJ1-1; no reliable D call. Trimming pared 2 bases from V and 0 bases from J, leaving 10 bases between. The CDR3 extends over 15 amino acids. Germline V gene lookup returns CDR1 KGHSH and CDR2 LQKENI. The CDR3 DNA is TGTGCCAGCTCACCATTCCAGGTAATGAACACTGAAGCTTTCTTT. Encoded protein: CASSPFQVMNTEAFF.

This chain links TRBV5-1 with TRBJ2-1; 10 nucleotides match TRBD2. Germline V gene sequence: CDR1 SGHRS, CDR2 YFSETQ. V lost 0 bases to trimming and J lost 6 bases; unmatched junction nucleotides: 3. The CDR3 is 15 residues long. The DNA for the CDR3 is TGCGCCAGCAGCTTGGAGGGACTAGCGAGCAATGAGCAGTTCTTC. Translating gives CASSLEGLASNEQFF.

About this clone: An end of the junction differs from the germline gene, which may be a read error. The chain couples TRBV5-4 to TRBJ2-2; possible D gene TRBD1, 6 bases. The CDR3 covers 17 residues. CDR1 and CDR2 from the germline V gene are SGHNT and YYREEE (reference sequence). The CDR3 nucleotides read TGCGCCAGCAGCCTAAGAGTAGTAGGGGGTAACACCGGGGAGCTGTTTTTT. It specifies CASSLRVVGGNTGELFF. Full variable domain (outside the CDR3, taken from reference TRBV5-4 and TRBJ2-2): ETGVTQSPTHLIKTRGQQVTLRCSSQSGHNTVSWYQQALGQGPQFIFQYYREEENGRGNFPPRFSGLQFPNYSSELNVNALELDDSALYLCASSLRVVGGNTGELFFGEGSRLTVL.

In this sample, this clone turned up a few times. This chain joins TRBV9 and TRBJ2-2; tentative D call: TRBD2 (6 bases). Trimming removed 1 base from V and 4 bases from J, with 11 bases in between. The CDR3 sequence is 15 residues long. Germline V gene data show CDR1 as SGDLS and CDR2 as YYNGEE. This CDR3 is CASSVLGLLTGELFF. The CDR3 nucleotides read TGTGCCAGCAGCGTACTGGGACTTCTCACCGGGGAGCTGTTTTTT.